The rows below give T cell receptor beta chains drawn from one sample of a study of CD8 T cells in Susac syndrome. TCRdb called the immunoSEQ multiplex PCR reads again in MiXCR, with one record for every CDR3 protein. Of 180,000 or so distinct CDR3 sequences listed, about 93% are singletons. The sample comprised CD4+ T cells from PBMCs. The receptors here all came from a human donor in good health. Both conserved end residues are part of each CDR3. D genes are given only for firm matches. Rows may omit the clone size; those that give it use once, few, many or a size class.

TRBV6-5	NA	TRBD1	TRBJ1-2	TGTGCCAGCAGTTACGGCAGGGGGTATGGCTACACCTTC	CASSYGRGYGYTF
TRBV7-9	NA	NA	TRBJ2-3	TGTGCCAGCAACGTTCTCGCCACAGATACGCAGTATTTT	CASNVLATDTQYF
TRBV23-1	NA	NA	TRBJ1-2	TGCGCCAGCAGTCCGCGGGTCCCGGATGGCTACACCTTC	CASSPRVPDGYTF
TRBV3-1	NA	TRBD2	TRBJ2-3	TGTGCCAGCAGCCAGCGAGGGGCGGGGGGGTGGACAGATACGCAGTATTTT	CASSQRGAGGWTDTQYF
TRBV20-1	NA	NA	TRBJ2-1	TGCAGTGCTAGGGAGGGAAGCTCCTACAATGAGCAGTTCTTC	CSAREGSSYNEQFF
TRBV12-3/TRBV12-4	once	TRBD1	TRBJ2-1	TGTGCCAGCAGTGCCTGGACAGGGGGGCTAGGTGAGCAGTTCTTC	CASSAWTGGLGEQFF
TRBV29-1	NA	NA	TRBJ2-3	TGCAGCGTAAGCCCCGGGACCGAGGGAGATACGCAGTATTTT	CSVSPGTEGDTQYF
TRBV4-3	NA	NA	TRBJ1-1	TGCGCCAGCAGCCAAGATGTGGGGGGAGTCAACACTGAAGCTTTCTTT	CASSQDVGGVNTEAFF
TRBV7-8	NA	NA	TRBJ2-7	TGTGCCAGCAGCGCTCGGAACGAGCAGTACTTC	CASSARNEQYF
TRBV30	once	TRBD1	TRBJ1-2	TGTGCCTGGAGTGTAGCCGGGACAGGGTACTATGGCTACACCTTC	CAWSVAGTGYYGYTF
TRBV5-1	NA	TRBD1	TRBJ1-4	TGCGCCAGCAGCTTGGACGGGACAGGGGAGAGGGCAACTAATGAAAAACTGTTTTTT	CASSLDGTGERATNEKLFF
TRBV5-1	NA	TRBD1	TRBJ1-1	TGCGCCAGCAGCCAAAGACAGGGATCCAACACTGAAGCTTTCTTT	CASSQRQGSNTEAFF
TRBV29-1	NA	TRBD1	TRBJ2-7	TGCAGCGTCTCCGGGACAGGGGTCCTGTACGAGCAGTACTTC	CSVSGTGVLYEQYF
TRBV29-1	once	NA	TRBJ1-2	TGCAGCGTTGACCCTCACGCGGGCAGGGACTATGGCTACACCTTC	CSVDPHAGRDYGYTF
TRBV20-1	NA	TRBD2	TRBJ2-5	TGCAGTGCCCCGCCCGGGACTAGCGGGGGCCAGACCCAGTACTTC	CSAPPGTSGGQTQYF
TRBV25-1	once	NA	TRBJ1-6	TGTGCCAGCAGTGGAACAGGGCAACTCGGTTCACCCCTCCACTTT	CASSGTGQLGSPLHF
TRBV12-3/TRBV12-4	NA	TRBD1	TRBJ2-7	TGTGCCAGCAGTTACCAGGGGGTACTATCGTCCTACGAGCAGTACTTC	CASSYQGVLSSYEQYF
TRBV12-3/TRBV12-4	NA	NA	TRBJ1-5	TGTGCCAGCAGCCCAATCGACAGCAATCAGCCCCAGCATTTT	CASSPIDSNQPQHF
TRBV15	NA	NA	TRBJ2-7	TGTGCCACCAGCAGAGGGGTACAGGGATCCTACGAGCAGTACTTC	CATSRGVQGSYEQYF
TRBV2	NA	NA	TRBJ1-5	TGTGCCAGCAGTGTAGGCAAGCAGAATCCCCAGCATTTT	CASSVGKQNPQHF
TRBV5-4	NA	NA	TRBJ2-3	TGTGCCAGCAGCAAGAAATCGGGACTGGGCACAGATACGCAGTATTTT	CASSKKSGLGTDTQYF
TRBV4-2	NA	TRBD2	TRBJ2-3	TGTGCCAGCAGCCAAGACGGACTAGCGGGCGCAGATACGCAGTATTTT	CASSQDGLAGADTQYF
TRBV3-1	once	TRBD2	TRBJ2-5	TGTGCCAGCGGCGGCGGGGGTCACGAGACCCAGTACTTC	CASGGGGHETQYF
TRBV7-2	NA	TRBD1	TRBJ2-7	TGTGCCAGCAGCTTTCAACAGGGGACGGTCGAGCAGTACTTC	CASSFQQGTVEQYF
TRBV5-1	NA	NA	TRBJ2-2	TGCGCCAGCAGCTTGAGGCGAGGGCAAGACACCGGGGAGCTGTTTTTT	CASSLRRGQDTGELFF
TRBV28	NA	NA	TRBJ2-5	TGTGCCAGCAGTCCCTACACAGAGACCCAGTACTTC	CASSPYTETQYF
TRBV5-1	NA	NA	TRBJ2-1	TGCGCCAGCAGCCCGGGACGTACAAGCTCCTACAATGAGCAGTTCTTC	CASSPGRTSSYNEQFF
TRBV29-1	once	NA	TRBJ2-3	TGCAGCGTTGACACCGGTAACACAGATACGCAGTATTTT	CSVDTGNTDTQYF
TRBV10-3	NA	NA	TRBJ2-7	TGTGCCCCAGCCAGAAGCCACGAGCAGTACTTC	CAPARSHEQYF
TRBV7-2	NA	NA	TRBJ2-5	TGTGCCAGCAGCGAATATGGAGAGACCCAGTACTTC	CASSEYGETQYF
TRBV25-1	NA	TRBD1	TRBJ2-6	TGTGCCAGCAGTCCGCGGACAGGTTCTGCTGGGGCCAACGTCCTGACTTTC	CASSPRTGSAGANVLTF
TRBV20-1	NA	TRBD2	TRBJ2-1	TGCAGTGCTACACTCCTCCCTAGCGGGGGCCAAATCTCCTACAATGAGCAGTTCTTC	CSATLLPSGGQISYNEQFF
TRBV20-1	once	TRBD2	TRBJ2-3	TGCAGTGCTAGAGATGGGAGGGTGAGCACAGATACGCAGTATTTT	CSARDGRVSTDTQYF
TRBV2	NA	NA	TRBJ1-5	TGTGCCAGCAGTGATAGTTCCGTCTCTCAGCCCCAGCATTTT	CASSDSSVSQPQHF